This T cell receptor (beta chain) was observed in a study of cytotoxic CD8 clonotypes in ibrutinib-treated CLL (dated by TCRdb to the early 2020s). General notes on the study: The cohort had ten to twelve relapsed/refractory and roughly 14 treatment-naive patients; around 17 were IGHV unmutated. Partial responses were observed in approximately 24 patients and complete responses in 2; after a median follow-up of roughly 72 months, remission was maintained in roughly 14 patients and progression was observed in some twelve. Response samples were taken after a median of approximately 12 months on treatment, ranging from roughly 6 to 36 months. Every remission and progressive disease sample was obtained while ibrutinib was still being received by the patients. Of the 70 to 100 people in the trial, 26 had longitudinal samples available. An average of about 260,000 productive templates and 94,082 productive rearrangements was obtained per sample. Cryopreserved peripheral blood mononuclear cells were collected before treatment, at response, and at either disease progression or sustained remission.

According to the study, the label for this sample's time point signals: about a year on ibrutinib. For TCR beta library preparation, about 2 micrograms of genomic DNA was extracted from cryopreserved PBMCs. High-throughput TCR beta sequencing was performed on longitudinal blood samples from CLL patients receiving ibrutinib monotherapy. The patients took part in an open-label, single-center phase 2 trial of ibrutinib monotherapy. From the cysteine through the phenylalanine, the CDR3 covers 15 amino acids. Just the 45-base CDR3 DNA is kept, in frame starting at base 1. Relative to germline, V is 4 bases shorter and J is 6 bases shorter, with 16 bases between their ends. CDR1 and CDR2 are read off the germline V gene (reference sequence) as GTSNPN and SVGIG. A MiSeq instrument was used for deep resolution sequencing, which targeted depths ranging from 1 in 1 million up to 1 in 200,000 T cells, with coverage averaging 10x for each clonotype. TCR beta libraries were generated with the immunoSEQ hsTCRB Kit. On the study's bioinformatics: ImmunoSEQ Data Assistant and ImmunoSEQ Analyzer were used for data analysis, and V, D and J genes were assigned according to IMGT definitions. Clonality, which ranges from 0 to 1, was calculated by subtracting the normalized Shannon entropy of productive rearrangement frequencies from one. Public clonotype analysis was restricted to overrepresented clonotypes comprising at least 0.05% of each patient's repertoire. Some twelve age-matched healthy donor repertoires from immuneACCESS were used as controls for clonality. In its TCRdb copy, this immuneACCESS table keeps in-frame sequences only and misses some clones. Where compared with another copy, unresolved V genes explain less than half of these, and the others have no known cause. The DNA gave D and trimming, while V, J and clone size come from that table. This sample is represented by over 70,000 clones; around 79% of them were singletons. The ten biggest clones cover 4% to 5.5% of the sample.

Regarding this clone: Its antigen remains unidentified. Within one base of it there is no much larger clone, and no base qualities were kept.

Broad study findings and their caveats: An increase in clonality was observed at ibrutinib response, with clonality remaining stable during sustained remission and falling back toward baseline at progression. At baseline, clonality was higher than in age-matched healthy donors and showed a strong correlation with circulating CD8+ T-cell counts. Public clonotypes were rare and either shrank or stayed stable during treatment, and the rise in clonality at ibrutinib response reflected expansion of private clonotypes. Sampling times were not matched between sustained-remission and progressing patients, and lymph node repertoires were not studied.

The sample was PBMCs, taken after 12 months of ibrutinib treatment. The receptor was derived from a human donor with chronic lymphocytic leukemia. The chain is made from TRBV30 and TRBJ1-6; no confident D gene assignment can be made. The CDR3 amino acid sequence is: CAWKDVMGGNSPLHF. The DNA reads TGTGCCTGGAAAGACGTTATGGGTGGTAATTCACCCCTCCACTTT.